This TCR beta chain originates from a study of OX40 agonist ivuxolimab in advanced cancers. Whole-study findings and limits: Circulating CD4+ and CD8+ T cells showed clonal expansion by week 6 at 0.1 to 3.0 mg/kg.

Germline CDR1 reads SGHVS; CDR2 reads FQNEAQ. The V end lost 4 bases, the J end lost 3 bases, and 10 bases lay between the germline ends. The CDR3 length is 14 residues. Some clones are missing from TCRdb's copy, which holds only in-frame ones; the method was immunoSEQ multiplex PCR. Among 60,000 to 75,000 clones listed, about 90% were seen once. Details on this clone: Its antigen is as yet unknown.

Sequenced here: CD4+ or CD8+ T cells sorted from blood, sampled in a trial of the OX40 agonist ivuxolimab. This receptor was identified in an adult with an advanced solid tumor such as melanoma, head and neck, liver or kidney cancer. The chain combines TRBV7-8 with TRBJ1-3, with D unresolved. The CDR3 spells CASSSHGSGNTIYF. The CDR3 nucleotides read TGTGCCAGCAGCTCCCACGGTAGTGGAAACACCATATATTTT. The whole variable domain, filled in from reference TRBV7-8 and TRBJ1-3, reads GAGVSQSPRYKVAKRGQDVALRCDPISGHVSLFWYQQALGQGPEFLTYFQNEAQLDKSGLPSDRFFAERPEGSVSTLKIQRTQQEDSAVYLCASSSHGSGNTIYFGEGSWLTVV.